The clone carrying this T cell receptor beta chain appeared a single time. No antigen is known for it. The sample comes from a study of cytomegalovirus exposure and HLA in healthy donors. As for the study in general: Drawn from HLA-typed donors, 83 million or so unique TCRs were held in an early data release. Findings and caveats of the study: The dataset shows that most TCR sequences were rare, while some public TCRs occurred in many donors.

PCR involved 60 Vbeta and 13 Jbeta primers. This table comes from immunoSEQ multiplex PCR, and its TCRdb copy is limited to in-frame clones, with some not included. The sample includes approximately 130,000 clones, around 87% of them seen just once. All the people who gave samples were healthy bone marrow donors. This TCR was recovered from a woman aged 25 to 39 in good health and CMV-seronegative. Sequencing was carried out using PBMCs.

CDR3: CASSQVYGGAQYF. CDR3 nucleotides: TGCGCCAGCAGCCAAGTTTACGGGGGGGCCCAGTATTTT. V gene TRBV4-3 combines with J gene TRBJ2-3, with 8 positions matching TRBD2. This CDR3 contains 13 residues. Germline V gene sequence: CDR1 LGHNA, CDR2 YSLEER. The trim removed 1 base at V and 12 bases at J, leaving 6 bases unmatched.